These 4 T cell receptor beta chains were sequenced from one sample in a study of beta chain features in type 1 diabetes. Sequenced material consisted of expressed TCRB transcripts (all of the isolated RNA was reverse transcribed). Clones were read by immunoSEQ multiplex PCR, and TCRdb kept only the in-frame ones, dropping some. This table holds about 290,000 clones, roughly 8% found once. What was sequenced was central memory CD4+ T cells from blood. All receptors come from a woman in her late teens or twenties in good health.

V gene TRBV30 combines with J gene TRBJ2-5; 7 bases fit TRBD1. Trimming at V came to 5 bases and at J to 5 bases, leaving 8 bases not matched to a gene. Germline V gene sequence: CDR1 GTSNPN, CDR2 SVGIG (reference sequence). The CDR3 runs 13 residues. The CDR3 DNA reads TGTGCCTGGGACGTACAGGGGCCGGAGACCCAGTACTTC. It encodes CAWDVQGPETQYF.

This clone was found a few times. The J gene is TRBJ2-3, the V gene TRBV7-9; maybe TRBD2 (6 bases). V dropped 5 bases and J dropped 5 bases, with 20 bases sitting between them. Germline V CDR1 and CDR2: SEHNR, FQNEAQ (reference sequence). The CDR3 totals 16 residues. CDR3 in amino acids: CASSIRPGHGGDTQYF. CDR3 nucleotide sequence: TGTGCCAGCAGCATCCGGCCGGGCCACGGGGGAGATACGCAGTATTTT.

This clone has only a few counts. The J gene is TRBJ2-5, the V gene TRBV7-2; D is perhaps TRBD2 (7 bases). The CDR3 is 16 amino acids. Germline CDR1 and CDR2: SGHTA and FQGNSA. Deletions cut 2 bases from V and 2 bases from J, with 15 bases between. The CDR3, as DNA: TGTGCCAGCAGCTTAACGGTGCGGGGGCATCAAGAGACCCAGTACTTC. Its protein is CASSLTVRGHQETQYF.

V usage is TRBV6-1 and J usage is TRBJ1-1; D is undetermined. This CDR3 has 15 residues. Deletions cut 2 bases from V and 4 bases from J, with 14 bases between. Per germline, CDR1 MNHNS and CDR2 SASEGT. The CDR3: CASSERRGGRTEAFF. The CDR3, as DNA: TGTGCCAGCAGTGAACGTCGGGGAGGGCGCACTGAAGCTTTCTTT.